The text below deals with one T cell receptor beta chain. The antigen it binds to is not known. Base-call qualities are not available, and no considerably larger clone is one nucleotide away. The method behind the library was PCR. Sequencing was carried out with an Illumina HiSeq 2500. TCR libraries were prepared with molecular barcoding, using unique molecular identifiers to normalize TCRbeta repertoire quantification. The public reads were run again by TCRdb, first through fastp at Q25 and then through MiXCR, and only productive beta chains were kept. Merged by CDR3 protein, the rows form single entries marked with the most common genes and DNA. Within this sample are 90,000 to 130,000 distinct CDR3 sequences, with around 6.4% of them counted one time only. Roughly 25% of the sample is in the top ten clones. From the cysteine through the phenylalanine, the CDR3 covers 13 amino acids. Only CDR3 DNA remains: 39 bases, in frame from the first base. Between the V and J ends, shortened by 2 bases and 3 bases respectively, the junction contains 7 bases. CDR1 and CDR2 (MNHEY, SVGAGI) derive from the germline V gene.

The sample belongs to a study of T-cell reconstitution after alpha-beta-depleted transplantation in children (dated by TCRdb to the mid-2010s). Context from the whole study: T-cell immune reconstitution after TCRalphabeta/CD19-depleted allogeneic hematopoietic cell transplantation in children was quantitatively tracked in the study by means of TCR repertoire profiling.

The label giving this sample's treatment or condition can be read as: allogeneic hematopoietic cell transplantation with graft depleted of TCRalphabeta T cells and CD19 B cells. The children who served as transplant recipients had been given grafts of TCRalphabeta/CD19-depleted allogeneic hematopoietic cells. The paper as a whole reports these results and caveats: The high TCRbeta diversity at day 60 in some patients was ascribed to recipient T cells and intrathymic progenitors that had survived conditioning. About two months after transplant, the apparently early recovery of alphabetaT-cell counts reportedly depended on just several hundred clones that had expanded rapidly and came from non-depleted graft cells. Hyperexpanded clone frequencies declined over subsequent months; after one year, T-cell counts and TCRbeta diversity were mostly attributed to newly produced T cells.

In this chain, TRBV6-5 is recombined with TRBJ2-5, with TRBD1 perhaps the D gene, on 5 matching bases. The sequence was obtained from a male patient under 10 years old who had a stem cell transplant for acute lymphoblastic leukemia, so the T cells may come from the graft donor. The source was PBMCs, mostly from graft donor cells, collected 360 days after TCRalphabeta/CD19-depleted stem cell transplant. The nucleotides are TGTGCCAGCAGTTACAACAGGAAAGAGACCCAGTACTTC. Its protein product is CASSYNRKETQYF.